Shown below are 17 T cell receptor beta chains from a single sample sequenced in a study of T cells after yellow fever vaccination. TCRdb re-analysed the 5' RACE reads in MiXCR, keeping a single row per CDR3 protein. This table holds 450,000 to 650,000 distinct CDR3 sequences, 13% found once. The sequences come from PBMCs, collected on the day of the yellow fever booster vaccination. These receptors were taken from a young man who received the YFV17D yellow fever vaccine.

This clonotype was picked up a small number of times. The chain employs TRBV4-2 and TRBJ2-7; 9 positions agree with TRBD2. Trimming cost V 4 bases and J 6 bases; bases outside gene matches: 10. The CDR3 consists of 15 residues. Germline CDR1 is LGHNA and CDR2 is YNFKEQ. The CDR3 DNA sequence: TGTGCCAGCAGCCGGCTAGCGGGGACCCTTAGCGAGCAGTACTTC. Translated: CASSRLAGTLSEQYF.

This clonotype was counted only a few times. The chain employs TRBV12-3 or TRBV12-4 and TRBJ2-6; tentatively, D is TRBD2 (5 bases). The CDR3 is 17 residues long. V shed 6 bases and J shed 1 base, with 16 bases lying between them. CDR3 DNA sequence: TGTGCCAGCAGCCGCGACCCACCGGGATCTGGGGCCAACGTCCTGACTTTC. It encodes CASSRDPPGSGANVLTF.

This clonotype was counted a few times. The chain is built from TRBV24-1 and TRBJ1-2, with D possibly being TRBD1 (5 bases). Trimming stripped 5 bases from V and 4 bases from J, with 13 bases between. Germline V gene lookup returns CDR1 KGHDR and CDR2 SFDVKD. The CDR3 loop spans 14 amino acids. CDR3 in amino acids: CATSAGRRLYGYTF. The CDR3 nucleotides are TGTGCCACCAGTGCGGGACGCCGACTCTATGGCTACACCTTC.

V usage is TRBV13 and J usage is TRBJ2-7, with D hard to call. V was cut by 2 bases and J by 6 bases, with 11 bases left in between. The length of the CDR3 is 13 residues. CDR1 is PRHDT, CDR2 FYEKMQ, per germline (reference sequence). CDR3 DNA sequence: TGTGCCAGCAGCTTATCCTTCCCCAGCGAGCAGTACTTC. Its translation: CASSLSFPSEQYF.

This clonotype occurred a few times. At one boundary the junction diverges from the germline segment, which might be a read error. The V and J genes are TRBV7-7 and TRBJ2-7; 11 bases align to TRBD2. Germline V gives CDR1 SSHAT, CDR2 FNYEAQ (reference sequence). The CDR3 runs 16 residues. The CDR3 bases are TGTGCTAGCAGCCCACGGGGCCGGACTAGCGGGTACGAGCAGTACTTC. Protein: CASSPRGRTSGYEQYF. The whole variable domain, filled in from reference TRBV7-7 and TRBJ2-7, reads GAGVSQSPRYKVTKRGQDVTLRCDPISSHATLYWYQQALGQGPEFLTYFNYEAQPDKSGLPSDRFSAERPEGSISTLTIQRTEQRDSAMYRCASSPRGRTSGYEQYFGPGTRLTVT.

The table lists this clonotype with many counts. V is TRBV4-2 and J is TRBJ2-2; a possible D gene is TRBD2 (5 bases). Germline V gene lookup returns CDR1 LGHNA and CDR2 YNFKEQ. V shed 5 bases and J shed 5 bases, with 6 bases lying between them. The CDR3 extends over 12 amino acids. The CDR3 reads CASSRETGELFF. The CDR3 DNA reads TGTGCCAGCAGCAGGGAGACCGGGGAGCTGTTTTTT.

This clonotype was observed a handful of times. The chain combines TRBV5-6 with TRBJ2-1; the D is unclear. The germline CDR1 and CDR2 sequences are SGHDT and YYEEEE. V was shortened by 4 bases and J by 6 bases, with 11 bases between the two germline ends. The CDR3 has 13 amino acids. The CDR3 spells CASSPRLVNEQFF. The CDR3, as DNA: TGTGCCAGCAGCCCTAGGCTAGTCAATGAGCAGTTCTTC.

The rearrangement uses TRBV5-1 and TRBJ2-7, with D possibly being TRBD2 (5 bases). Germline V gene lookup returns CDR1 SGHRS and CDR2 YFSETQ. Trimming pared 2 bases from V and 3 bases from J, leaving 15 bases between. The CDR3 totals 15 residues. CDR3 sequence: CASSLTGGGFYEQYF. Here the CDR3 DNA reads TGCGCCAGCAGCTTAACCGGAGGAGGTTTCTACGAGCAGTACTTC.

This clonotype was counted between two and nine times. CDR3 sequence: CASRRTGEQPQHF. The CDR3, as DNA: TGTGCCAGCCGTCGGACAGGGGAACAGCCCCAGCATTTT. V is TRBV6-6 and J is TRBJ1-5; the match to TRBD1 covers 9 bases. Trimming cost V 8 bases and J 7 bases; bases outside gene matches: 6. The CDR3 loop spans 13 amino acids. CDR1 is MNHNY and CDR2 is SVGAGI in the germline V gene (reference sequence).

The chain links TRBV6-2 or TRBV6-3 to TRBJ2-5, with D possibly TRBD1 on 7 matching bases. Trimming took 5 bases from V and 7 from J, leaving 29 bases between them. The CDR3 loop spans 18 amino acids. The V gene's germline CDR1 is MNHEY and CDR2 SVGEGT. In DNA form, the CDR3 reads TGTGCCAGCAGTATGGACAGGTCAATTAGCGGCCGCGAGGGGACCCAGTACTTC. Protein: CASSMDRSISGREGTQYF.

The chain uses TRBV12-3 or TRBV12-4 and TRBJ2-5, with D maybe TRBD1 (5 bases). This CDR3 has 12 residues. The V end lost 6 bases, the J end lost 3 bases, and 8 bases lay between the germline ends. The CDR3 loop is CASRGPEETQYF. As DNA, the CDR3 is TGTGCCAGCAGGGGGCCCGAAGAGACCCAGTACTTC.

This clonotype was detected only a few times. The gene calls are TRBV30 and TRBJ2-6; TRBD2 agrees at 7 bases. Germline CDR1 is GTSNPN and CDR2 is SVGIG (reference sequence). V trimming: 0 bases; J trimming: 4 bases; junction bases outside the gene matches: 6. This CDR3 comprises 16 residues. The CDR3 DNA reads as TGTGCCTGGAGTGTAGCGGGGCGGCGGGGGGCCAACGTCCTGACTTTC. This encodes CAWSVAGRRGANVLTF.

This clonotype was recorded a few times. The chain is built from TRBV3-1 and TRBJ2-7, with 8 bases lining up with TRBD2. Germline CDR1 reads LGHDT; CDR2 reads YNNKEL (reference sequence). With V trimmed by 1 base and J by 1 base, 3 bases remained unmatched. There are 15 residues in the CDR3. The CDR3 is CASSQVSGMSYEQYF. CDR3 in DNA: TGTGCCAGCAGCCAAGTTAGCGGGATGTCCTACGAGCAGTACTTC.

The rearrangement links TRBV7-2 to TRBJ2-3, with TRBD2 matching 16 bases. The germline V gene has CDR1 SGHTA and CDR2 FQGNSA. The CDR3 has 18 residues. Trimming removed 0 bases from V and 4 bases from J; junction bases left unmatched: 4. The CDR3 DNA is TGTGCCAGCAGCTTAGCCCTGGGACTAGCGGGAGGGCCAGATACGCAGTATTTT. Its translation: CASSLALGLAGGPDTQYF.

This clonotype was found a few times. V is TRBV6-1 and J is TRBJ2-7, with 8 nucleotides matching TRBD2. Germline trimming cut 5 bases from V and 3 bases from J; bases unmatched to any gene: 12. CDR3 size: 16 residues. Germline V gene lookup returns CDR1 MNHNS and CDR2 SASEGT. CDR3 in amino acids: CASSKLREGSIYEQYF. CDR3 DNA: TGTGCCAGCAGTAAACTCCGGGAGGGGAGCATCTACGAGCAGTACTTC.

A few counts support this clonotype. The V gene is TRBV28, the J gene TRBJ2-4; 7 positions agree with TRBD2. In germline, CDR1 is MDHEN, CDR2 SYDVKM. This CDR3 contains 15 residues. The junction had 4 bases not matched to a gene; V was cut back by 1 base and J by 4 bases. The CDR3 reads CASSLSEGGKNIQYF. CDR3 DNA: TGTGCCAGCAGTTTATCCGAGGGAGGGAAAAACATTCAGTACTTC.

This clonotype was seen more than once but under ten times. The chain is built from TRBV20-1 and TRBJ2-1, with D perhaps matching TRBD2 (5 bases). This CDR3 contains 17 residues. V was pared by 0 bases and J by 5 bases, with 20 bases between. Germline V gene sequence: CDR1 DFQATT, CDR2 SNEGSKA (reference sequence). The CDR3 DNA reads TGCAGTGCTAGAGACGGATGGAGGCTAGATTATAACAATGAGCAGTTCTTC. Translation: CSARDGWRLDYNNEQFF.